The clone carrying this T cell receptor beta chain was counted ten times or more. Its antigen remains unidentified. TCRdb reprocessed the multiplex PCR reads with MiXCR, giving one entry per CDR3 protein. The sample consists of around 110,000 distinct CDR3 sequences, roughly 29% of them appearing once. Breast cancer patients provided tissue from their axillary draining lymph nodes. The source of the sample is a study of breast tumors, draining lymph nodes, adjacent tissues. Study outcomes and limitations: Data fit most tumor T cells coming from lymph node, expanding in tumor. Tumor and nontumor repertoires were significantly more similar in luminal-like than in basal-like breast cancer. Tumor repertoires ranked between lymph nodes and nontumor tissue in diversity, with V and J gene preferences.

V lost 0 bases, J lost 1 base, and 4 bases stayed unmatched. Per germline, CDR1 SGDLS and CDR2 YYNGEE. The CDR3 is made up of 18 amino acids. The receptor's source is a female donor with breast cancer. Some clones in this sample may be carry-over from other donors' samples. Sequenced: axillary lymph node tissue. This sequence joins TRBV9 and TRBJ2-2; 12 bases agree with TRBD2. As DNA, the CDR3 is TGTGCCAGCAGCGTAGCCCCACTAGCGGGGGGGAACACCGGGGAGCTGTTTTTT. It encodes CASSVAPLAGGNTGELFF.